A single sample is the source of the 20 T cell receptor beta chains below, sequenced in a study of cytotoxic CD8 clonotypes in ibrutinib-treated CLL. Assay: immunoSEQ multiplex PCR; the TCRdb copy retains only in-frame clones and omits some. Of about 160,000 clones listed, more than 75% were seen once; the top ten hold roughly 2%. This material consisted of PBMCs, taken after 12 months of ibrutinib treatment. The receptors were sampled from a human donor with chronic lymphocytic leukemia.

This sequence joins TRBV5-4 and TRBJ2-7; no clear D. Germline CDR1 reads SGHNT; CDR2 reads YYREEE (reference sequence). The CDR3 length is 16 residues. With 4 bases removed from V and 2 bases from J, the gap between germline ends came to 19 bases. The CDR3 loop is CASSDISEGPPYEQYF. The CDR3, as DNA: TGTGCCAGCAGCGACATCTCCGAAGGGCCACCCTACGAGCAGTACTTC.

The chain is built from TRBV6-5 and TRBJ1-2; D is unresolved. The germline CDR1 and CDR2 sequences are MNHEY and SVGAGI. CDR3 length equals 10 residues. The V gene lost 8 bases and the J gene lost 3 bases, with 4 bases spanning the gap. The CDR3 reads CASPYYGYTF. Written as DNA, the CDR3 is TGTGCCAGCCCTTACTATGGCTACACCTTC.

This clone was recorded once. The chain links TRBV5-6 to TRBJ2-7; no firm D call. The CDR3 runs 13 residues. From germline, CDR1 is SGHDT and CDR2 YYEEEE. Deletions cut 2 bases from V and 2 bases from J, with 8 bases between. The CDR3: CASSFVGTYEQYF. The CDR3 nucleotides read TGTGCCAGCAGCTTTGTGGGGACCTACGAGCAGTACTTC.

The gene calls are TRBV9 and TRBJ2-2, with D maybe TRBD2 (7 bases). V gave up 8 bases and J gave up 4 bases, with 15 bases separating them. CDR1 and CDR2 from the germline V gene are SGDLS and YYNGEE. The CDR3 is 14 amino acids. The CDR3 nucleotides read TGTGCCAGTACGGGGGGCAGAAGCACCGGGGAGCTGTTTTTT. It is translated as CASTGGRSTGELFF.

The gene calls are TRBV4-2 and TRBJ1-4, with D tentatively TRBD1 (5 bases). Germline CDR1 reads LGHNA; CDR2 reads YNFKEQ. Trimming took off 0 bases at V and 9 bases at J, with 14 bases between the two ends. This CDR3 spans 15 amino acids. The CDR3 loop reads CASSQDGAYGQKLFF. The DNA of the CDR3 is TGTGCCAGCAGCCAAGACGGGGCCTATGGGCAAAAACTGTTTTTT.

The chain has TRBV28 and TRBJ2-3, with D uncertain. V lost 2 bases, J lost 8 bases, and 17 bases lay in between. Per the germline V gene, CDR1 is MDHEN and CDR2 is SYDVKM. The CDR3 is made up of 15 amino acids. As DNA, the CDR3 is TGTGCCAGCAGTTTAATCCGGTGGACGGGTGCTACGCAGTATTTT. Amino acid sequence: CASSLIRWTGATQYF.

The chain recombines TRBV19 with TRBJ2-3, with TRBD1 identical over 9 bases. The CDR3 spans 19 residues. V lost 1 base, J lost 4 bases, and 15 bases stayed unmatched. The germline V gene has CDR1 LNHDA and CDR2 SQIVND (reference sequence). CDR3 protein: CASSIGLFVTGGIADTQYF. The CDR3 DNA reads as TGTGCCAGTAGTATAGGCCTCTTCGTGACAGGGGGAATCGCAGATACGCAGTATTTT.

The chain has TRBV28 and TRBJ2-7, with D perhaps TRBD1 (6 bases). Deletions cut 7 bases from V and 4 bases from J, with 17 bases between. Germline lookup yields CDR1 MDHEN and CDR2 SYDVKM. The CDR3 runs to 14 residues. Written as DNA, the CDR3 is TGTGCCAGCAAACCGGGGAACAGGGCTTACGAGCAGTACTTC. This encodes CASKPGNRAYEQYF.

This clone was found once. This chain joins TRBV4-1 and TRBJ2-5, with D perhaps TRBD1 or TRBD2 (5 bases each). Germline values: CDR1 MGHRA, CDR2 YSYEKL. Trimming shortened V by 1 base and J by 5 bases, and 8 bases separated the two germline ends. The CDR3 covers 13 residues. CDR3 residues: CASSQGGTETQYF. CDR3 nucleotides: TGCGCCAGCAGCCAAGGGGGGACGGAGACCCAGTACTTC.

Here the CDR3 DNA reads TGTGCCAGCAGCCAGAATGGAATGGGTGAGCAGTTCTTC. This sequence encodes CASSQNGMGEQFF. The chain combines TRBV11-3 with TRBJ2-1; D is unresolved. V lost 5 bases to trimming and J lost 9 bases, with 14 bases between them. Germline-derived CDR1 and CDR2 are SGHNT and YENEEA. The CDR3 extends over 13 amino acids. Drawing the rest from reference TRBV11-3 and TRBJ2-1, the complete variable domain is EAGVVQSPRYKIIEKKQPVAFWCNPISGHNTLYWYLQNLGQGPELLIRYENEEAVDDSQLPKDRFSAERLKGVDSTLKIQPAELGDSAVYLCASSQNGMGEQFFGPGTRLTVL.

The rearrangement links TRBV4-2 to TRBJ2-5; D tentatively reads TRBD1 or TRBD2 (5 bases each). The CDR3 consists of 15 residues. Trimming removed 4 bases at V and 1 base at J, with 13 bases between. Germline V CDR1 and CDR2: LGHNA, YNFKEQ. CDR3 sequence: CASSPRGTSQETQYF. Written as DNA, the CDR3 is TGTGCCAGCAGCCCTCGTGGGACCAGCCAAGAGACCCAGTACTTC.

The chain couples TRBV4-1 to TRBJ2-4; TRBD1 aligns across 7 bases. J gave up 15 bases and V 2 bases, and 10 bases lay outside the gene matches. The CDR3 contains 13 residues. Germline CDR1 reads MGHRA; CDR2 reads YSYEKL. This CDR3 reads CASSQWGVGGRYF. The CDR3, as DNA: TGCGCCAGCAGCCAATGGGGCGTAGGGGGCCGGTACTTC.

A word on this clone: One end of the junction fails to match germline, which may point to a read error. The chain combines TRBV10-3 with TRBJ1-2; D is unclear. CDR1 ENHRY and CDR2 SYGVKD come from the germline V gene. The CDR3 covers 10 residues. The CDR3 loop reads CAISESRRVF. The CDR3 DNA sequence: TGTGCCATCAGTGAGTCCAGACGGGTCTTC.

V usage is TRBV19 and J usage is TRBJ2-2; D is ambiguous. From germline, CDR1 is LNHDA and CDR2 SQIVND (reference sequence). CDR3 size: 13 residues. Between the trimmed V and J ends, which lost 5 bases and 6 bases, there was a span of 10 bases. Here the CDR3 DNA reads TGTGCCAGTAGTCGCAGTGCACCCGGGGAGCTGTTTTTT. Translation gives CASSRSAPGELFF.

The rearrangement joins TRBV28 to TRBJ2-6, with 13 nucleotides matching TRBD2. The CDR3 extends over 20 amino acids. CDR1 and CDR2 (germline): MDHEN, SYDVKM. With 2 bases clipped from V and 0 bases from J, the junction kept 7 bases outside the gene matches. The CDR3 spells CASSLIRGLAGSSGANVLTF. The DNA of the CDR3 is TGTGCCAGCAGTTTAATACGGGGACTAGCGGGGAGCTCTGGGGCCAACGTCCTGACTTTC. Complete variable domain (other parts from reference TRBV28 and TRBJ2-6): DVKVTQSSRYLVKRTGEKVFLECVQDMDHENMFWYRQDPGLGLRLIYFSYDVKMKEKGDIPEGYSVSREKKERFSLILESASTNQTSMYLCASSLIRGLAGSSGANVLTFGAGSRLTVL.

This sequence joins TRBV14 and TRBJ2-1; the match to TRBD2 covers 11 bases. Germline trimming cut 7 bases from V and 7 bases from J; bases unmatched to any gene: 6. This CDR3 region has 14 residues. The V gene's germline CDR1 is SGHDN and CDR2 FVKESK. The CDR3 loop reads CASNLAGGYNEQFF. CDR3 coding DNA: TGTGCCAGCAACCTAGCGGGAGGCTATAATGAGCAGTTCTTC.

The CDR3: CASRGGARSDTQYF. For the CDR3, the DNA is TGTGCCAGCAGGGGGGGGGCTCGGTCAGATACGCAGTATTTT. The chain joins TRBV6-1 to TRBJ2-3; tentative D call: TRBD2 (7 bases). Trimming cost V 6 bases and J 4 bases, with 14 bases left between them. The CDR3 loop spans 14 amino acids. Germline V lookup: CDR1 MNHNS, CDR2 SASEGT.

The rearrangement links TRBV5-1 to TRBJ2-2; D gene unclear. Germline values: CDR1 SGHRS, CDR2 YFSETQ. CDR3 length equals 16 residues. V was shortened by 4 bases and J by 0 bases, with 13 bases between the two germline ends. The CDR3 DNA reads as TGCGCCAGCAGCAAGGACCTTGGCGCGAACACCGGGGAGCTGTTTTTT. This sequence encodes CASSKDLGANTGELFF.

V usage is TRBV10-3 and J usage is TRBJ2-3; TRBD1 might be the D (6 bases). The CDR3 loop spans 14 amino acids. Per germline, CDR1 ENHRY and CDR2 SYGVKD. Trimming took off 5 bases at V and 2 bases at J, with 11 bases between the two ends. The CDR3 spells CAISSPGHTDTQYF. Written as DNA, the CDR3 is TGTGCCATCAGTTCGCCGGGACACACAGATACGCAGTATTTT.

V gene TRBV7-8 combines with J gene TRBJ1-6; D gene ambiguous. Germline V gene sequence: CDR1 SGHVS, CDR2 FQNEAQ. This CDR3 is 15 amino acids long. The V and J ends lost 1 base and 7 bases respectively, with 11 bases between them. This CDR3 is CASSLGSSLNSPLHF. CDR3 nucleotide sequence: TGTGCCAGCAGCTTAGGTTCCAGTCTCAATTCACCCCTCCACTTT.